This T cell receptor (beta chain) appears in the sequencing data of a study of cytomegalovirus exposure and HLA in healthy donors. V was clipped by 0 bases and J by 4 bases, with 12 bases between them. The CDR3 loop spans 15 amino acids. CDR1 is KGHSH, CDR2 LQKENI, per germline. Overall study results and limits: Most TCR sequences proved rare, with some public TCRs found in many donors. Cytomegalovirus-associated status was assigned to 150 to 200 TCR beta chains.

Clones were sequenced by immunoSEQ multiplex PCR, and TCRdb holds only the in-frame ones, with some missing. The repertoire holds fewer than 200,000 clones, with about 89% as singletons. The table lists this clone with a few counts. Antigen: not known. This TCR was sampled from a woman aged 18 to 35 in good health and CMV-seropositive. Sequencing was done on a sample of PBMCs. V usage is TRBV18 and J usage is TRBJ1-2; no definite D call. In DNA, the CDR3 is TGTGCCAGCTCACCACCTCGTGGAGAGATCTATGGCTACACCTTC. Residues: CASSPPRGEIYGYTF.